This T cell receptor beta chain was retrieved from a study of control samples from healthy donors and cancer patients. The CDR3 runs to 12 residues. The V end was cut by 1 base, the J end by 9 bases, with 7 bases between. Germline loops: CDR1 SEHNR, CDR2 FQNEAQ (reference sequence). TCRdb keeps only in-frame clones here, not all; method: immunoSEQ multiplex PCR. This table has 110,000 to 150,000 clones, 89% appearing once. This receptor was taken from a man aged 30 to 39 in good health. The chain has TRBV7-9 and TRBJ1-5; D is unclear. The sequenced sample was blood. The CDR3 region has the DNA TGTGCCAGCAGCTTAGAGAGCTTGCCCCAGCATTTT. Residues: CASSLESLPQHF.